The 12 T cell receptor beta chains below were found in one sample sequenced in a study of response to subunit inactivated influenza vaccine. TCRdb processed the RT-PCR reads anew with MiXCR; each CDR3 protein has one entry. The sample includes about 190,000 distinct CDR3 sequences, approximately 15% of them seen just once. The starting material was CD8+ T cells sorted from PBMCs, obtained less than 6 days after vaccination. The receptor source for this set is a man aged 50-59 years who received an inactivated influenza vaccine.

The V and J genes are TRBV21-1 and TRBJ2-2; no check of the table's D call, TRBD1, against the DNA was made. TRBV21-1 is marked as a pseudogene. There are 17 residues in the CDR3. In nucleotides, the CDR3 is TGTGCCAGCAGCAAAGGATACAGGGAGAATGTCACCGGGGAGCTGTTTTTT. It specifies CASSKGYRENVTGELFF.

This clonotype was picked up a small number of times. The chain combines TRBV12-3 or TRBV12-4 with TRBJ2-3, with 10 bases matching TRBD2. V shed 8 bases, J shed 3 bases, and the junction held 2 bases outside the gene matches. This CDR3 has 13 amino acids. CDR3 nucleotide sequence: TGTGCCAGCGGGGGACTAGCGACAGATACGCAGTATTTT. This codes for CASGGLATDTQYF.

This clonotype was detected a few times. This rearrangement joins TRBV9 to TRBJ2-1, with D possibly being TRBD1 or TRBD2 (6 bases each). CDR3 size: 14 residues. V gave up 4 bases and J gave up 9 bases, with 17 bases separating them. The germline V gene has CDR1 SGDLS and CDR2 YYNGEE. CDR3 coding DNA: TGTGCCAGCAGCAAAGGGGGGCCTGGGGTTGAGCAGTTCTTC. Translation gives CASSKGGPGVEQFF. Using reference TRBV9 and TRBJ2-1 for the parts outside the CDR3, the full variable domain is DSGVTQTPKHLITATGQRVTLRCSPRSGDLSVYWYQQSLDQGLQFLIQYYNGEERAKGNILERFSAQQFPDLHSELNLSSLELGDSALYFCASSKGGPGVEQFFGPGTRLTVL.

The rearrangement joins TRBV3-1 to TRBJ2-1; D may be TRBD2 (5 bases). This CDR3 has 13 residues. V lost 4 bases and J 6 bases, leaving 10 bases between the germline ends. In germline, CDR1 is LGHDT, CDR2 YNNKEL (reference sequence). The CDR3 region is CASSPGLSNEQFF. In DNA, the CDR3 is TGTGCCAGCAGCCCCGGACTGTCCAATGAGCAGTTCTTC.

This clonotype was recorded a few times. The rearrangement joins TRBV28 to TRBJ2-7, with D possibly TRBD2 on 6 matching bases. CDR1 MDHEN and CDR2 SYDVKM come from the germline V gene. V lost 8 bases and J lost 0, with 11 bases in between. CDR3 length: 13 residues. CDR3 in DNA: TGTGCCAGCGGGACTCCGAGCTCCTACGAGCAGTACTTC. Encoded protein: CASGTPSSYEQYF.

This clonotype was observed many times. This rearrangement joins TRBV28 to TRBJ2-2; D remains unclear. Looked up from germline, CDR1 is MDHEN and CDR2 is SYDVKM. V lost 2 bases to trimming and J lost 8 bases, with 6 bases between them. The CDR3 consists of 12 residues. The CDR3 DNA is TGTGCCAGCAGTTTAGGTTTGGGGGAGCTGTTTTTT. As protein: CASSLGLGELFF.

About this clonotype: The junction does not match germline at one end; this may be a read error. This chain uses TRBV20-1 with TRBJ2-1; 11 nucleotides line up with TRBD2. This CDR3 is 16 amino acids long. Germline loops: CDR1 DFQATT, CDR2 SNEGSKA (reference sequence). This CDR3 is CCARETSGNSYNEQFF. CDR3 sequence (DNA): TGCTGTGCTAGAGAGACTAGCGGGAACTCCTACAATGAGCAGTTCTTC.

The rearrangement joins TRBV7-9 to TRBJ2-1; 9 bases are shared with TRBD2. The ends lost 4 bases at V and 9 bases at J; junction bases unmatched: 13. The germline V gene has CDR1 SEHNR and CDR2 FQNEAQ (reference sequence). The CDR3 loop spans 16 amino acids. The CDR3 DNA reads as TGTGCCAGCAGCTATCCAAGTTTAGCGGGAGTGCCTGAGCAGTTCTTC. Translating it yields CASSYPSLAGVPEQFF.

The table lists this clonotype with a few counts. This chain uses TRBV15 with TRBJ2-1; 13 bases match TRBD2. The length of the CDR3 is 17 residues. With V trimmed by 1 base and J by 6 bases, 6 bases remained unmatched. Germline V gives CDR1 LNHNV, CDR2 YYDKDF (reference sequence). The chain's CDR3 is CATSRGGLAGFGNEQFF. The CDR3 DNA sequence: TGTGCCACCAGCAGAGGGGGACTAGCGGGATTCGGCAATGAGCAGTTCTTC.

This clonotype was seen more than once but under ten times. V and J are TRBV5-4 and TRBJ2-1; 10 bases match TRBD2. This CDR3 has 15 residues. Germline V CDR1 and CDR2: SGHNT, YYREEE (reference sequence). The J segment lost 8 bases and the V segment lost 4 bases, leaving 9 bases of the junction unmatched. CDR3 DNA sequence: TGTGCCAGCAGCCCAGCCGGGACTAGCGTCGATGAGCAGTTCTTC. The encoded protein is CASSPAGTSVDEQFF.

The genes are TRBV7-8 and TRBJ2-2, with D perhaps being TRBD1 or TRBD2 (6 bases each). Germline CDR1 SGHVS, CDR2 FQNEAQ. Trimming took 1 base from V and 5 from J, leaving 14 bases between them. The CDR3 has 16 residues. The CDR3 bases are TGTGCCAGCAGCTTAGTTCGGGGGCGCGGGACCGGGGAGCTGTTTTTT. Translation: CASSLVRGRGTGELFF.

This clonotype has more than one count but fewer than ten. The chain joins TRBV12-3 or TRBV12-4 to TRBJ2-3; 12 bases are shared with TRBD2. The CDR3 consists of 14 residues. Losses at the gene ends were 5 bases for V and 6 bases for J; bases not matched to a gene: 3. DNA for the CDR3: TGTGCCAGCAGTACCACTAGCGGGAGGGATACGCAGTATTTT. Amino acid sequence: CASSTTSGRDTQYF.